This entry lists 17 T cell receptor beta chains sequenced from one sample in a study of monozygotic twins with inflammatory bowel disease. From its re-call of the 5' RACE reads, TCRdb lists each CDR3 protein once, without DNA. In all, the sample yields 400,000 to 500,000 distinct CDR3 sequences. The material sequenced was blood. The origin of the receptors is a human donor with ulcerative colitis or Crohn's disease, or a healthy co-twin of an affected twin (not recorded which).

The chain couples TRBV20-1 to TRBJ1-5. Looked up from germline, CDR1 is DFQATT and CDR2 is SNEGSKA (reference sequence). The CDR3 has 12 residues. The CDR3 is CSARDLSQPQHF.

The V and J genes are TRBV5-1 and TRBJ2-7; the TCRdb call, TRBD1, lacks DNA for checking. The CDR3 contains 15 residues. Germline V CDR1 and CDR2: SGHRS, YFSETQ. The CDR3 region is CASSLLRDRPYEQYF.

The chain links TRBV3-1 to TRBJ1-4; TCRdb outputs TRBD1, but without DNA this stays unchecked. Germline CDR1 LGHDT, CDR2 YNNKEL (reference sequence). This CDR3 comprises 17 residues. CDR3 amino acids: CASSQDVRTGERKKLFF. Filled out from reference TRBV3-1 and TRBJ1-4, the complete variable domain reads DTAVSQTPKYLVTQMGNDKSIKCEQNLGHDTMYWYKQDSKKFLKIMFSYNNKELIINETVPNRFSPKSPDKAHLNLHINSLELGDSAVYFCASSQDVRTGERKKLFFGSGTQLSVL.

The chain combines TRBV29-1 with TRBJ2-3; TCRdb selects TRBD2, and the lack of DNA leaves this call unchecked. The V gene's germline CDR1 is SQVTM and CDR2 ANQGSEA. The CDR3 loop spans 15 amino acids. The CDR3 here is CSVEAGLAGGDTQYF.

The chain joins TRBV19 to TRBJ1-5. Germline CDR1 and CDR2: LNHDA and SQIVND (reference sequence). The CDR3 has 15 residues. CDR3 region: CASSHSGGDNQPQHF.

The chain is built from TRBV6-1 and TRBJ1-1. The germline gives CDR1 MNHNS, CDR2 SASEGT. CDR3 length equals 14 residues. The CDR3 sequence: CASSKGLKNTEAFF.

This chain joins TRBV15 and TRBJ2-1; TCRdb indicates TRBD1, and absent DNA this call remains unverified. The CDR3 totals 13 residues. Per germline, CDR1 LNHNV and CDR2 YYDKDF (reference sequence). CDR3 sequence: CATSGDRLNEQFF.

The V and J genes are TRBV7-2 and TRBJ2-5; the D call of TRBD2 rests on TCRdb alone, since no DNA is present to check it. The CDR3 has 15 residues. Germline V CDR1 and CDR2: SGHTA, FQGNSA. The CDR3 region is CASSWGSGGSGTQYF.

The rearrangement uses TRBV30 and TRBJ2-7. Germline V lookup: CDR1 GTSNPN, CDR2 SVGIG (reference sequence). This CDR3 contains 12 residues. The CDR3 loop is CAWSPSYYEQYF. Combining the CDR3 with reference TRBV30 and TRBJ2-7 gives the whole variable domain SQTIHQWPATLVQPVGSPLSLECTVEGTSNPNLYWYRQAAGRGLQLLFYSVGIGQISSEVPQNLSASRPQDRQFILSSKKLLLSDSGFYLCAWSPSYYEQYFGPGTRLTVT.

The V gene is TRBV5-6, the J gene TRBJ1-4; with no DNA, the TCRdb D assignment of TRBD1 cannot be verified. This CDR3 contains 14 residues. In germline, CDR1 is SGHDT, CDR2 YYEEEE. CDR3 sequence reads: CASSPGPDNEKLFF.

V gene TRBV5-6 combines with J gene TRBJ2-2; TCRdb lists TRBD1, though no DNA is available to test this call. The CDR3 length is 16 residues. Germline CDR1 reads SGHDT; CDR2 reads YYEEEE. The CDR3 reads CASSQEGISNTGELFF.

V and J are TRBV20-1 and TRBJ2-3; TCRdb reports TRBD1, a call that lacks DNA to check it against. Germline loops: CDR1 DFQATT, CDR2 SNEGSKA (reference sequence). The CDR3 contains 14 residues. The CDR3 region is CSARDRGLADTQYF.

The CDR3 is CASSIGPNSLWAFF. V is TRBV19 and J is TRBJ1-1; TCRdb's D gene call, TRBD1, goes unchecked for lack of DNA. Germline CDR1 reads LNHDA; CDR2 reads SQIVND (reference sequence). CDR3 length: 14 residues.

J is TRBJ2-1 and V is TRBV24-1; the TRBD2 assignment by TCRdb is unverifiable without DNA. The CDR3 runs to 12 residues. In germline, CDR1 is KGHDR, CDR2 SFDVKD. CDR3 protein: CATGPSYNEQFF.

CDR3 region: CASSYGTGAGNTIYF. J is TRBJ1-3 and V is TRBV6-5; TCRdb designates TRBD1, a call that cannot be tested without DNA. This CDR3 comprises 15 residues. In germline, CDR1 is MNHEY, CDR2 SVGAGI.

J is TRBJ1-1 and V is TRBV5-1; TCRdb reports TRBD1, a call that lacks DNA to check it against. Germline loops: CDR1 SGHRS, CDR2 YFSETQ. CDR3 length: 14 residues. The CDR3: CASSWRSGFTEAFF.

The chain combines TRBV28 with TRBJ1-4. The CDR3 has 13 amino acids. CDR1 is MDHEN and CDR2 is SYDVKM in the germline V gene. This CDR3 is CASREEGIEKLFF.